This TCR beta chain originates from a study of T cell responses to AZD1222 COVID-19 vaccine. Study-level results: In a largely white British group with more females than males, clonal diversity was possibly underestimated. Samples come after the peak T cell response, not at day 14.

Remarks on this clone: Its antigen is unidentified.

The data were produced by immunoSEQ multiplex PCR, yet TCRdb's version contains in-frame clones alone and is incomplete. Of 96,000 or so clones listed, almost 90% are singletons. This CDR3 has 17 residues. Looked up from germline, CDR1 is SGHRS and CDR2 is YFSETQ. The trim removed 1 base at V and 0 bases at J, leaving 6 bases unmatched. Sequenced material: peripheral blood, taken on day 0 of AZD1222 vaccination. V usage is TRBV5-1 and J usage is TRBJ2-2; 7 nucleotides align to TRBD2. The receptor was derived from an adult in good health. CDR3: CASSLPGREANTGELFF. The CDR3 DNA reads TGCGCCAGCAGCTTGCCTGGGAGGGAGGCGAACACCGGGGAGCTGTTTTTT. Combining the CDR3 with reference TRBV5-1 and TRBJ2-2 gives the whole variable domain KAGVTQTPRYLIKTRGQQVTLSCSPISGHRSVSWYQQTPGQGLQFLFEYFSETQRNKGNFPGRFSGRQFSNSRSEMNVSTLELGDSALYLCASSLPGREANTGELFFGEGSRLTVL.